Following are 26 T cell receptor beta chains from one sample sequenced in a study of T cell responses to AZD1222 COVID-19 vaccine. Method: immunoSEQ multiplex PCR; TCRdb's copy keeps in-frame clones and lacks some. The sample shows 65,000 to 100,000 clones, more than 70% of them seen only once. The sequences come from peripheral blood, collected 28 days after the second AZD1222 dose. All receptors derive from an adult who received the AZD1222 COVID-19 vaccine.

CDR3 sequence: CASSDRGRDSPLHF. The CDR3 nucleotides read TGTGCCAGCAGTGACAGGGGGCGCGATTCACCCCTCCACTTT. The rearrangement uses TRBV6-1 and TRBJ1-6, with 8 bases aligning to TRBD1. Per the germline V gene, CDR1 is MNHNS and CDR2 is SASEGT. The CDR3 covers 14 residues. With V trimmed by 3 bases and J by 8 bases, 3 bases remained unmatched.

This clone occurred once. This chain connects TRBV6-5 to TRBJ2-1; D remains ambiguous. Trimming took off 0 bases at V and 4 bases at J, with 13 bases between the two ends. The CDR3 consists of 16 residues. Per germline, CDR1 MNHEY and CDR2 SVGAGI. CDR3 DNA sequence: TGTGCCAGCAGTTACTCGAGGCTACCACTATACAATGAGCAGTTCTTC. As protein: CASSYSRLPLYNEQFF.

This chain joins TRBV23-1 and TRBJ1-6; D ambiguous. TRBV23-1 belongs to the ORF category, with a function that is uncertain. V was shortened by 2 bases and J by 10 bases, with 15 bases between the two germline ends. The CDR3 sequence is 15 residues long. The chain's CDR3 is CASSQPLGTRSPLHF. CDR3 sequence (DNA): TGCGCCAGCAGTCAACCCCTGGGAACAAGGTCACCCCTCCACTTT.

This chain links TRBV9 with TRBJ2-3, with TRBD2 identical over 8 bases. The CDR3 runs 17 residues. With 3 bases clipped from V and 6 bases from J, the junction kept 15 bases outside the gene matches. Germline CDR1 reads SGDLS; CDR2 reads YYNGEE. The chain's CDR3 is CASSGRNGREVGDTQYF. The CDR3 DNA reads as TGTGCCAGCAGCGGCCGTAATGGGCGGGAGGTTGGGGATACGCAGTATTTT.

The chain links TRBV7-2 to TRBJ2-7; 9 bases fit TRBD2. The CDR3 contains 15 residues. The J segment lost 2 bases and the V segment lost 2 bases, leaving 4 bases of the junction unmatched. Germline CDR1 reads SGHTA; CDR2 reads FQGNSA. The CDR3 DNA is TGTGCCAGCAGCTTAAGTCTAGCGGGACCCTACGAGCAGTACTTC. This gives the protein CASSLSLAGPYEQYF.

The CDR3 coding sequence is TGCGCCAGCAGCTTGGGACAGGGGATACCCTACGAGCAGTACTTC. Encoded protein: CASSLGQGIPYEQYF. The chain carries TRBV5-1 and TRBJ2-7; TRBD1 aligns across 8 bases. CDR3 size: 15 residues. Per germline, CDR1 SGHRS and CDR2 YFSETQ. The V and J ends lost 0 bases and 2 bases, in that order; junction bases with no gene match: 4. The complete variable domain, with remaining parts taken from reference TRBV5-1 and TRBJ2-7, reads KAGVTQTPRYLIKTRGQQVTLSCSPISGHRSVSWYQQTPGQGLQFLFEYFSETQRNKGNFPGRFSGRQFSNSRSEMNVSTLELGDSALYLCASSLGQGIPYEQYFGPGTRLTVT.

The chain links TRBV27 to TRBJ2-7, with D possibly TRBD1 on 6 matching bases. The CDR3 runs 13 residues. V was pared by 8 bases and J by 2 bases, with 13 bases between. Germline CDR1 is MNHEY and CDR2 is SMNVEV (reference sequence). The CDR3 coding sequence is TGTGCCAGCTCTTACGGGACAACCTACGAGCAGTACTTC. Translation: CASSYGTTYEQYF.

The V call is TRBV7-2, the J call TRBJ2-7; D possibly corresponds to TRBD2 (6 bases). This CDR3 is built from 12 residues. V lost 5 bases and J lost 4, with 9 bases in between. Per the germline V gene, CDR1 is SGHTA and CDR2 is FQGNSA. In nucleotides, the CDR3 is TGTGCCAGCAGCCCGACTAGTTACGAGCAGTACTTC. Amino acid sequence: CASSPTSYEQYF.

The CDR3 reads CASNNAGSNSPLHF. The CDR3 DNA reads TGTGCCAGCAACAATGCCGGCTCAAATTCACCCCTCCACTTT. The chain uses TRBV28 and TRBJ1-6; unclear D gene. In germline, CDR1 is MDHEN, CDR2 SYDVKM. The CDR3 length is 14 residues. V was clipped by 7 bases and J by 7 bases, with 14 bases between them.

V is TRBV7-9 and J is TRBJ1-1, with D perhaps TRBD1 (5 bases). Germline V gene sequence: CDR1 SEHNR, CDR2 FQNEAQ (reference sequence). The V end lost 0 bases, the J end lost 5 bases, and 16 bases lay between the germline ends. The CDR3 loop spans 16 amino acids. The DNA of the CDR3 is TGTGCCAGCAGCTTAGCGCAGGGTGGCGGAGATACTGAAGCTTTCTTT. Amino acids: CASSLAQGGGDTEAFF.

This clone was found once. V gene TRBV30 combines with J gene TRBJ2-3, with D perhaps TRBD2 (5 bases). Germline-derived CDR1 and CDR2 are GTSNPN and SVGIG (reference sequence). Trimming cost V 3 bases and J 3 bases, with 16 bases left between them. The CDR3 totals 15 residues. This CDR3 is CAWSASAVETDTQYF. The CDR3 bases are TGTGCCTGGAGCGCCTCAGCGGTAGAAACAGATACGCAGTATTTT. The variable domain in full, completed from reference TRBV30 and TRBJ2-3, reads SQTIHQWPATLVQPVGSPLSLECTVEGTSNPNLYWYRQAAGRGLQLLFYSVGIGQISSEVPQNLSASRPQDRQFILSSKKLLLSDSGFYLCAWSASAVETDTQYFGPGTRLTVL.

In this sample, this clone turned up a few times. The chain joins TRBV5-6 to TRBJ1-4; D possibly corresponds to TRBD1 (5 bases). Trimming pared 2 bases from V and 2 bases from J, leaving 13 bases between. This CDR3 is built from 16 residues. CDR1 is SGHDT and CDR2 is YYEEEE in the germline V gene. CDR3 nucleotide sequence: TGTGCCAGCAGCTTTAGAACAGGACTTACTAATGAAAAACTGTTTTTT. The encoded protein is CASSFRTGLTNEKLFF.

This chain connects TRBV5-6 to TRBJ1-2; D call uncertain. Looked up from germline, CDR1 is SGHDT and CDR2 is YYEEEE. Trimming removed 0 bases at V and 0 bases at J, with 15 bases between. The CDR3 totals 17 residues. CDR3 amino acids: CASSLGINYIANYGYTF. For the CDR3, the DNA is TGTGCCAGCAGCTTGGGCATCAATTACATAGCTAACTATGGCTACACCTTC.

This chain joins TRBV5-1 and TRBJ2-3; 10 bases agree with TRBD2. Trimming cost V 0 bases and J 2 bases; bases outside gene matches: 9. Germline-derived CDR1 and CDR2 are SGHRS and YFSETQ. The CDR3 length is 18 residues. CDR3: CASSLAGIAGGSTDTQYF. The CDR3, as DNA: TGCGCCAGCAGCTTGGCGGGTATAGCGGGAGGATCCACAGATACGCAGTATTTT. Full variable domain (remainder filled in from reference TRBV5-1 and TRBJ2-3): KAGVTQTPRYLIKTRGQQVTLSCSPISGHRSVSWYQQTPGQGLQFLFEYFSETQRNKGNFPGRFSGRQFSNSRSEMNVSTLELGDSALYLCASSLAGIAGGSTDTQYFGPGTRLTVL.

The gene calls are TRBV30 and TRBJ1-1; D is uncertain. The CDR3 has 14 residues. Trimming took 2 bases from V and 1 from J, leaving 11 bases between them. Germline V gives CDR1 GTSNPN, CDR2 SVGIG (reference sequence). The CDR3 sequence is CAWSPLPGNTEAFF. For the CDR3, the DNA is TGTGCCTGGAGTCCGCTACCGGGGAACACTGAAGCTTTCTTT.

This clone was seen a single time. The gene calls are TRBV29-1 and TRBJ1-5, with 7 bases identical to TRBD1. Germline V gives CDR1 SQVTM, CDR2 ANQGSEA. The trim removed 2 bases at V and 11 bases at J, leaving 9 bases unmatched. The CDR3 contains 13 residues. CDR3 DNA: TGCAGCGTTGAAATTGGGTGGCAGGGGGCCCAGCATTTT. Residues: CSVEIGWQGAQHF.

The chain recombines TRBV5-1 with TRBJ1-1; TRBD1 might be the D (5 bases). This CDR3 comprises 14 residues. Germline CDR1 SGHRS, CDR2 YFSETQ. Trimming stripped 1 base from V and 1 base from J, with 8 bases between. The CDR3 loop reads CASSLQGGNTEAFF. DNA of the CDR3: TGCGCCAGCAGCTTGCAGGGCGGGAACACTGAAGCTTTCTTT. Based on the CDR3 plus reference TRBV5-1 and TRBJ1-1, the full variable domain is KAGVTQTPRYLIKTRGQQVTLSCSPISGHRSVSWYQQTPGQGLQFLFEYFSETQRNKGNFPGRFSGRQFSNSRSEMNVSTLELGDSALYLCASSLQGGNTEAFFGQGTRLTVV.

J is TRBJ2-7 and V is TRBV7-2; D is ambiguous. CDR3 size: 12 residues. Trimming left V 6 bases short and J 0 bases short, with 6 bases between. Germline V gene lookup returns CDR1 SGHTA and CDR2 FQGNSA. CDR3 DNA: TGTGCCAGCAGACAGTCCTCCTACGAGCAGTACTTC. Protein product: CASRQSSYEQYF. The full variable domain, its missing parts supplied by reference TRBV7-2 and TRBJ2-7, is GAGVSQSPSNKVTEKGKDVELRCDPISGHTALYWYRQSLGQGLEFLIYFQGNSAPDKSGLPSDRFSAERTGGSVSTLTIQRTQQEDSAVYLCASRQSSYEQYFGPGTRLTVT.

The genes are TRBV6-4 and TRBJ1-5; weak D call: TRBD1 (5 bases). The length of the CDR3 is 13 residues. The V gene's germline CDR1 is MRHNA and CDR2 SNTAGT. Trimming stripped 5 bases from V and 3 bases from J, with 8 bases between. The CDR3 region is CASSPGPNQPQHF. DNA of the CDR3: TGTGCCAGCAGTCCGGGACCCAATCAGCCCCAGCATTTT.

The J gene is TRBJ2-7, the V gene TRBV15, with TRBD2 matching 8 bases. With V trimmed by 1 base and J by 3 bases, 5 bases remained unmatched. This CDR3 has 15 residues. The germline CDR1 and CDR2 sequences are LNHNV and YYDKDF (reference sequence). The CDR3 bases are TGTGCCACCAGCAGAGGAACCCTAGCGGGCTACGAGCAGTACTTC. Translated, it gives CATSRGTLAGYEQYF. Variable domain in full (rest from reference TRBV15 and TRBJ2-7): DAMVIQNPRYQVTQFGKPVTLSCSQTLNHNVMYWYQQKSSQAPKLLFHYYDKDFNNEADTPDNFQSRRPNTSFCFLDIRSPGLGDTAMYLCATSRGTLAGYEQYFGPGTRLTVT.

The chain links TRBV19 to TRBJ2-5; D perhaps matches TRBD1 (6 bases). Germline-derived CDR1 and CDR2 are LNHDA and SQIVND (reference sequence). V was shortened by 3 bases and J by 4 bases, with 18 bases between the two germline ends. The CDR3 runs to 16 residues. The CDR3 reads CASSITIWTARETQYF. DNA for the CDR3: TGTGCCAGTAGTATCACTATTTGGACAGCTCGAGAGACCCAGTACTTC.

This clone was detected a few times. This sequence joins TRBV7-2 and TRBJ2-5; 12 positions match TRBD1. The ends lost 5 bases at V and 4 bases at J; junction bases unmatched: 8. The CDR3 extends over 16 amino acids. Germline V lookup: CDR1 SGHTA, CDR2 FQGNSA. The CDR3 region is CASSLRGGQGAETQYF. DNA of the CDR3: TGTGCCAGCAGCCTTAGAGGGGGACAGGGGGCAGAGACCCAGTACTTC.

J is TRBJ1-1 and V is TRBV27; the match to TRBD1 covers 8 bases. The V gene end was trimmed by 6 bases and the J gene end by 0 bases; junction bases not matched to a gene: 9. The CDR3 contains 16 residues. Germline V gene lookup returns CDR1 MNHEY and CDR2 SMNVEV (reference sequence). CDR3 sequence reads: CASRGDRSIMNTEAFF. CDR3 in DNA: TGTGCCAGCAGGGGGGACAGGAGTATTATGAACACTGAAGCTTTCTTT.

This clone has just a few counts. This sequence joins TRBV29-1 and TRBJ2-7; the match to TRBD2 covers 8 bases. Germline assignment: CDR1 SQVTM and CDR2 ANQGSEA. The V gene end was trimmed by 6 bases and the J gene end by 0 bases; junction bases not matched to a gene: 10. The CDR3 is 15 amino acids. CDR3 sequence (DNA): TGCAGCGTCGGTTCAGCGGGGGTCACCTCCTACGAGCAGTACTTC. Encoded protein: CSVGSAGVTSYEQYF.

The chain carries TRBV20-1 and TRBJ1-2; 9 bases match TRBD1. The CDR3 extends over 12 amino acids. The V and J ends lost 3 bases and 6 bases, in that order; junction bases with no gene match: 2. Looked up from germline, CDR1 is DFQATT and CDR2 is SNEGSKA (reference sequence). CDR3 sequence: CSASRDRDGYTF. In DNA form, the CDR3 reads TGCAGTGCTAGTCGGGACAGGGATGGCTACACCTTC.

The rearrangement links TRBV5-5 to TRBJ1-1; no reliable D call. CDR1 and CDR2 (germline): SGHKS, YYEKEE (reference sequence). V lost 2 bases and J lost 4, with 12 bases in between. This CDR3 has 14 amino acids. Here the CDR3 reads CASSFLPGPTEAFF. In DNA, the CDR3 is TGTGCCAGCAGCTTCCTACCCGGGCCCACTGAAGCTTTCTTT.